This T cell receptor (beta chain) derives from a study of T-cell memory formation after mild COVID-19. Study-wide results and caveats: While clones contracting from day 15 to 85 were balanced between CD4 and CD8, later expanders leaned CD4+. Contracting CD8+ clones were enriched in EMRA, CD4+ mainly in CM and EM.

TCRdb itself ran the 5' RACE reads through MiXCR, one entry per CDR3 protein. The sample consists of 450,000 to 700,000 distinct CDR3 sequences, roughly 18% of them appearing once. As to this clonotype: What it recognizes is unknown.

Germline assignment: CDR1 DFQATT and CDR2 SNEGSKA (reference sequence). This CDR3 spans 18 amino acids. Germline trimming cut 5 bases from V and 0 bases from J; bases unmatched to any gene: 7. Material: PBMCs or a T cell subset sorted from them (not recorded which). The clonotype comes from an adult woman who had mild COVID-19 (a few samples of this study predate the infection). Cell type and time point are not known. This sequence joins TRBV20-1 and TRBJ2-1; 16 positions match TRBD2. Here the CDR3 DNA reads TGCAGTGCTTCCGGGACTAGCGGGAGGGAGAGCTCCTACAATGAGCAGTTCTTC. Translating gives CSASGTSGRESSYNEQFF.